Reported below is one T cell receptor beta chain. The data belong to a study of blood T cell repertoires in COVID-19. In the study overall: PBMCs, B-cell-depleted T cells, or T cells provided the cDNA or gDNA that made up the material.

Losses at the gene ends were 5 bases for V and 9 bases for J; bases not matched to a gene: 6. This CDR3 region has 15 residues. The germline CDR1 and CDR2 sequences are SSHAT and FNYEAQ (reference sequence). The protocol was immunoSEQ multiplex PCR, while the TCRdb copy is restricted to in-frame clones and leaves out a portion. The repertoire holds under 65,000 clones, with about nine tenths as singletons. The specimen sequenced was peripheral blood. This TCR was sampled from a woman aged 80 or older with COVID-19, enrolled during active disease. This chain connects TRBV7-7 to TRBJ2-1, with TRBD2 matching 14 bases. The CDR3 here is CASSPGLAGGTEQFF. For the CDR3, the DNA is TGTGCCAGCAGCCCTGGACTAGCGGGGGGAACTGAGCAGTTCTTC.